Listed below are T cell receptor gamma chains from one sample, sequenced in a study of intestinal T cells in coeliac disease. TCRdb re-called the multiplex PCR reads through CATT. Of 900 or so gamma-chain clones in the sample, about 47% were seen once. Sequencing used a duodenal biopsy. The source of these receptors is a human donor who served as a control with a normal duodenal biopsy, not a healthy volunteer. CDR3s include the opening cysteine and the closing phenylalanine or tryptophan. The order of the fields is CDR3 DNA, CDR3 protein, clone size, V gene, J gene, CDR3 length. Only some rows state a clone size, as once, few, many or a class for expanded clones.

DNA: TGTGCCTGGCTGGGGGGTTATTATAAGAAACTCTTT
CDR3: CAWLGGYYKKLF
size: NA
V: TRGV11
J: TRGJ1/TRGJ2
length: 12

DNA: TGTGCCACCTGGGATCCCTTTATTACTAAGAAACTCTTT
CDR3: CATWDPFITKKLF
size: NA
V: TRGV8
J: TRGJ1/TRGJ2
length: 13

DNA: TGTGCCCACCTGGGAGGGTATGGTTGGATCAAGACGTTT
CDR3: CAHLGGYGWIKTF
size: NA
V: TRGV2
J: TRGJP2
length: 13

DNA: TGTGCCACCTGGGATAACTCGCTTTTCGCTAAGAAACTCTTT
CDR3: CATWDNSLFAKKLF
size: few
V: TRGV8
J: TRGJ1/TRGJ2
length: 14

DNA: TGTGCCACCTGGGACGCTATACCACTTGGTTGGTTCAAGATATTT
CDR3: CATWDAIPLGWFKIF
size: NA
V: TRGV2
J: TRGJP1
length: 15

DNA: TGTGCCACCTGGGATAGTAAGGCTTATAAGAAACTCTTT
CDR3: CATWDSKAYKKLF
size: large
V: TRGV8
J: TRGJ1/TRGJ2
length: 13

DNA: TGTGCTGCGTGGAGTAGGTACGATACCACTGGTTGGTTCAAGATATTT
CDR3: CAAWSRYDTTGWFKIF
size: once
V: TRGV10
J: TRGJP1
length: 16

DNA: TGTGCTGCGTGGGATTGGGGACATACCACTGGTTGGTTCAAGATATTT
CDR3: CAAWDWGHTTGWFKIF
size: once
V: TRGV10
J: TRGJP1
length: 16

DNA: TGTGCCTTGTGGGAGCCATTTATTTATAAGAAACTCTTT
CDR3: CALWEPFIYKKLF
size: few
V: TRGV9
J: TRGJ1/TRGJ2
length: 13

DNA: TGTGCTGCGTGGGGGATACCAACTGGTTGGTTCAAGATATTT
CDR3: CAAWGIPTGWFKIF
size: NA
V: TRGV10
J: TRGJP1
length: 14

DNA: TGTGCCCACCCTGTAAGAGTGAGTTATTATAAGAAACTCTTT
CDR3: CAHPVRVSYYKKLF
size: NA
V: TRGV4
J: TRGJ1/TRGJ2
length: 14

DNA: TGTGCCACCTGGGGACGCTATACCACTGGTTGGTTCAAGATATTT
CDR3: CATWGRYTTGWFKIF
size: NA
V: TRGV2
J: TRGJP1
length: 15

DNA: TGTGCCACCTGGGACGGGCCCCTAGTAGTGGTTTGGATCAAGACGTTT
CDR3: CATWDGPLVVVWIKTF
size: NA
V: TRGV2
J: TRGJP2
length: 16

DNA: TGTGCCTGCTGGAACTGCCGTTTTTCTGGTTGGTTCAAGATATTT
CDR3: CACWNCRFSGWFKIF
size: NA
V: TRGV11
J: TRGJP1
length: 15

DNA: TGTGCCACCTGGCAATACGTTCGGTATTATAAGAAACTCTTT
CDR3: CATWQYVRYYKKLF
size: NA
V: TRGV3
J: TRGJ1/TRGJ2
length: 14

DNA: TGTGCACCTGGGACCATTTATTATAAGAAACTCTTT
CDR3: CAPGTIYYKKLF
size: NA
V: TRGV8
J: TRGJ1/TRGJ2
length: 12

DNA: TGTGCCACCTGGGATGGCGGAGGCGTTTGGTTCAAGATATTT
CDR3: CATWDGGGVWFKIF
size: large
V: TRGV4
J: TRGJP1
length: 14

DNA: TGTGCCTGCTGGATTAGGCGACGGTATAAGAAACTCTTT
CDR3: CACWIRRRYKKLF
size: NA
V: TRGV11
J: TRGJ1/TRGJ2
length: 13

DNA: TGTGCTGCGCCGGGAGGAATGAATTATTATAAGAAACTCTTT
CDR3: CAAPGGMNYYKKLF
size: NA
V: TRGV10
J: TRGJ1/TRGJ2
length: 14

DNA: TGTGCCACCTGGGATCCCCACCCGAAGAAACTCTTT
CDR3: CATWDPHPKKLF
size: large
V: TRGV8
J: TRGJ1/TRGJ2
length: 12

DNA: TGTGCCTTGTGGGAGTCGCAAGGTATAAGAAAACTCTTT
CDR3: CALWESQGIRKLF
size: NA
V: TRGV9
J: TRGJ1/TRGJ2
length: 13

DNA: TGTGCCACCTGGGACGGGCATCTTCGAGTTTGTGATTGGATCAAGACGTTT
CDR3: CATWDGHLRVCDWIKTF
size: hyperexpanded
V: TRGV2
J: TRGJP2
length: 17

DNA: TGTGCCTTGTGGGGAGTCGCAAGGTATAAGAAACTCTTT
CDR3: CALWGVARYKKLF
size: once
V: TRGV9
J: TRGJ1/TRGJ2
length: 13